One and the same sample provided the 14 T cell receptor beta chains below, sequenced in a study of T cell responses to AZD1222 COVID-19 vaccine (dated by TCRdb to the early 2020s). Libraries were built with the immunoSEQ multiplex PCR assay. TCRdb carries this immuneACCESS record with in-frame sequences only. Its versions omit some clonotypes, under half of them owing to an unresolved V gene in the studies checked, with the rest unexplained. The sample records around 150,000 clones, around 90% of which are singletons. The top ten clonotypes cover about 3.3% of the sample. Read against the paper, the sample's time point label means: about 28 days (+/-7) after the second vaccine dose. The input for sequencing was peripheral blood, taken 28 days after the second AZD1222 dose. The source of these receptors is an adult who received the AZD1222 COVID-19 vaccine.

This clone was detected once. V and J are TRBV19 and TRBJ1-2, with 10 bases that match TRBD1. V lost 3 bases to trimming and J lost 0 bases; unmatched junction nucleotides: 1. Looked up from germline, CDR1 is LNHDA and CDR2 is SQIVND (reference sequence). CDR3 length: 15 residues. In nucleotides, the CDR3 is TGTGCCAGTAGTATTGGGACAGGGGCTAACTATGGCTACACCTTC. This codes for CASSIGTGANYGYTF. Full variable domain (rest looked up from reference TRBV19 and TRBJ1-2): DGGITQSPKYLFRKEGQNVTLSCEQNLNHDAMYWYRQDPGQGLRLIYYSQIVNDFQKGDIAEGYSVSREKKESFPLTVTSAQKNPTAFYLCASSIGTGANYGYTFGSGTRLTVV.

V usage is TRBV11-2 and J usage is TRBJ2-7; D not certain. V was trimmed by 0 bases and J by 4 bases, leaving 1 base between them. Germline loops: CDR1 SGHAT, CDR2 FQNNGV. This CDR3 contains 11 residues. The CDR3 DNA reads TGTGCCAGCAGCTTAGAGTACGAGCAGTACTTC. It specifies CASSLEYEQYF.

The V and J genes are TRBV27 and TRBJ2-2; 10 bases match TRBD2. This CDR3 has 15 residues. CDR1 is MNHEY and CDR2 is SMNVEV in the germline V gene (reference sequence). J was trimmed by 3 bases and V by 4 bases; bases with no gene match: 2. The CDR3 reads CASSSSGSYTGELFF. CDR3 nucleotide sequence: TGTGCCAGCAGTTCTAGCGGGAGCTACACCGGGGAGCTGTTTTTT.

The rearrangement uses TRBV9 and TRBJ2-1, with a weak D call TRBD1 (6 bases). CDR1 is SGDLS, CDR2 YYNGEE, per germline. The CDR3 loop spans 15 amino acids. Trimming stripped 4 bases from V and 8 bases from J, with 19 bases between. CDR3 DNA sequence: TGTGCCAGCAGCTACAGGGTGTTGGATGGCGATGAGCAGTTCTTC. Protein sequence: CASSYRVLDGDEQFF.

This sequence joins TRBV10-3 and TRBJ1-2; D unresolved. The V gene lost 0 bases and the J gene lost 4 bases, with 6 bases spanning the gap. The germline V gene has CDR1 ENHRY and CDR2 SYGVKD. The CDR3 loop spans 13 amino acids. CDR3 DNA sequence: TGTGCCATCAGTGAGTCGGCGATCTATGGCTACACCTTC. Protein: CAISESAIYGYTF.

V usage is TRBV6-2 or TRBV6-3 and J usage is TRBJ2-7; the D is unclear. In germline, CDR1 is MNHEY, CDR2 SVGEGT. The germline V and J ends were trimmed by 10 bases and 2 bases, with 15 bases remaining between them. CDR3 length: 13 residues. CDR3 sequence: CATCPRAPYEQYF. For the CDR3, the DNA is TGTGCCACCTGCCCCCGTGCCCCCTACGAGCAGTACTTC.

The rearrangement joins TRBV28 to TRBJ1-1; D perhaps matches TRBD1 (6 bases). There are 14 residues in the CDR3. V lost 7 bases and J lost 6, with 18 bases in between. CDR1 MDHEN and CDR2 SYDVKM come from the germline V gene. The CDR3 is CASNLQGGSPEAFF. CDR3 DNA sequence: TGTGCCAGCAACCTACAGGGAGGTTCACCTGAAGCTTTCTTT.

The chain employs TRBV2 and TRBJ1-5, with 9 bases identical to TRBD1. The junction had 5 bases not matched to a gene; V was cut back by 7 bases and J by 1 base. The CDR3 runs to 15 residues. In germline, CDR1 is SNHLY, CDR2 FYNNEI. The CDR3 DNA reads TGTGCCAGCAAGGACAGGGGCACGAGCAATCAGCCCCAGCATTTT. This codes for CASKDRGTSNQPQHF.

This chain links TRBV27 with TRBJ2-7, with 15 bases aligning to TRBD2. V was clipped by 6 bases and J by 6 bases; unmatched bases: 6. The CDR3 is made up of 15 amino acids. Germline CDR1 MNHEY, CDR2 SMNVEV (reference sequence). CDR3 DNA: TGTGCCAGCAGATGGACTAGCGGGAGGGCCGGCGAGCAGTACTTC. Protein: CASRWTSGRAGEQYF.

The chain couples TRBV5-3 to TRBJ2-3; TRBD1 agrees at 8 bases. TRBV5-3 is an open reading frame, and its role is uncertain. This CDR3 spans 17 amino acids. The ends lost 3 bases at V and 1 base at J; junction bases unmatched: 10. The CDR3 DNA is TGTGCCAGAAGCTCCCCCCTAGACAGGGGTGGCACAGATACGCAGTATTTT. Encoded protein: CARSSPLDRGGTDTQYF.

This sequence joins TRBV10-3 and TRBJ1-1, with a tentative D call TRBD1 (6 bases). The CDR3 covers 13 residues. CDR1 ENHRY and CDR2 SYGVKD come from the germline V gene. The V end lost 6 bases, the J end lost 3 bases, and 11 bases lay between the germline ends. The CDR3 bases are TGTGCCATCAGAGGGGGGTCGGACACTGAAGCTTTCTTT. Residues: CAIRGGSDTEAFF.

This sequence joins TRBV5-4 and TRBJ2-5; 11 nucleotides align to TRBD2. The CDR3 has 15 residues. V shed 4 bases, J shed 2 bases, and the junction held 4 bases outside the gene matches. Germline V gene lookup returns CDR1 SGHNT and CDR2 YYREEE (reference sequence). The CDR3 bases are TGTGCCAGCAGCCGGACTAGCGGGTCTCAAGAGACCCAGTACTTC. Amino acid sequence: CASSRTSGSQETQYF. The full variable domain, its missing parts supplied by reference TRBV5-4 and TRBJ2-5, is ETGVTQSPTHLIKTRGQQVTLRCSSQSGHNTVSWYQQALGQGPQFIFQYYREEENGRGNFPPRFSGLQFPNYSSELNVNALELDDSALYLCASSRTSGSQETQYFGPGTRLLVL.

This chain joins TRBV11-2 and TRBJ2-2; maybe TRBD2 (6 bases). The V gene's germline CDR1 is SGHAT and CDR2 FQNNGV. Trimming left V 7 bases short and J 2 bases short, with 14 bases between. The CDR3 contains 15 residues. CDR3 amino acids: CASTFPGGNTGELFF. The CDR3 coding sequence is TGTGCCAGCACCTTCCCCGGGGGTAACACCGGGGAGCTGTTTTTT.

The chain couples TRBV12-3 or TRBV12-4 to TRBJ1-6; unclear D gene. The CDR3 length is 12 residues. Between the trimmed V and J ends, which lost 1 base and 8 bases, there was a span of 3 bases. The CDR3 reads CASSLEDSPLHF. CDR3 coding DNA: TGTGCCAGCAGTTTAGAGGATTCACCCCTCCACTTT.